The clone carrying this T cell receptor (beta chain) was counted at least ten times. Its target is unknown. The data were taken from a study of T-cell reconstitution after alpha-beta-depleted transplantation in children. TCRbeta library preparation incorporated unique molecular identifiers. Each CDR3 protein gets one entry after TCRdb re-called the PCR reads with MiXCR. The table records 440,000 or so distinct CDR3 sequences, over 40% of them present only once. Findings and caveats of the study: At the one-year point after transplant, T-cell counts and TCRbeta diversity were found to come mostly from T cells that had been newly produced. Approximately two months post-transplant, alpha-beta T cells reportedly originated from several hundred expanded graft clones.

The receptor's source is a girl aged 2 to 10 with aplastic anemia, due to receive a stem cell transplant. Sequenced here: PBMCs, sampled before TCRalphabeta/CD19-depleted stem cell transplant.

The CDR3 bases are TGCGCCAGCAGCTTGGTTGAGACATCGAGCTCTGGGGCCAACGTCCTGACTTTC. Translating it yields CASSLVETSSSGANVLTF. The V call is TRBV5-1, the J call TRBJ2-6; D remains ambiguous. This CDR3 contains 18 residues. V lost 0 bases and J 0 bases, leaving 13 bases between the germline ends. Germline CDR1 is SGHRS and CDR2 is YFSETQ.